A selection of T cell receptor beta chains follows, all from one sample in a study of T-cell reconstitution after alpha-beta-depleted transplantation in children. TCRdb re-derived calls from the PCR reads in MiXCR, one entry per CDR3 protein. The profile shows around 800,000 distinct CDR3 sequences, approximately 15% of them singletons. Sequencing was performed on PBMCs, mostly from graft donor cells, taken 360 days after TCRalphabeta/CD19-depleted stem cell transplant. These receptors were taken from a male patient younger than 18 who had a stem cell transplant for acute lymphoblastic leukemia, so the T cells may come from the graft donor. CDR3s include the opening cysteine and the closing phenylalanine or tryptophan. The D gene is left open where the match is weak. The size field is filled for only some rows; it gives once, few, many or a size class.

d_gene	v_gene	abundance	j_gene	CDR3nt	CDR3aa
TRBD1	TRBV4-1	-	TRBJ2-7	TGCGCCAGCAGCCTATGGGACAGGGTCTACGAGCAGTACTTC	CASSLWDRVYEQYF
-	TRBV12-3/TRBV12-4	few	TRBJ2-7	TGTGCCAGCAGTTTAGATGGGGACCTCTCCTACGAGCAGTACTTC	CASSLDGDLSYEQYF
-	TRBV5-1	-	TRBJ1-1	TGCGCCAGCAGTCTGGGGGCAAACAGAGGAAACACTGAAGCTTTCTTT	CASSLGANRGNTEAFF
TRBD2	TRBV7-9	few	TRBJ2-3	TGTGCCAGCAGCTTAAAGGCGGGAGTGCCAGATACGCAGTATTTT	CASSLKAGVPDTQYF
-	TRBV5-1	few	TRBJ2-1	TGCGCCAGCAGCTTGGGGACTACAGGGTCCGATGAGCAGTTCTTC	CASSLGTTGSDEQFF
-	TRBV7-8	-	TRBJ2-3	TGTGCCAGCAGCTTTGAGGGACTCACAGATACGCAGTATTTT	CASSFEGLTDTQYF
-	TRBV20-1	-	TRBJ2-7	TGCAGTGCTATAGACAGGTGGAGCTCCTACGAGCAGTACTTC	CSAIDRWSSYEQYF
-	TRBV5-1	few	TRBJ1-3	TGCGCCAGCAGCTTGGATGGAGATCGCTCTGGAAACACCATATATTTT	CASSLDGDRSGNTIYF
TRBD2	TRBV27	many	TRBJ2-7	TGTGCCAGCAGCCCGGGACTAGCGTCCGAGCAGTACTTC	CASSPGLASEQYF
-	TRBV12-3/TRBV12-4	-	TRBJ2-7	TGTGCCAGCAGTTTAAGTTATAGCCTGTCCTACGAGCAGTACTTC	CASSLSYSLSYEQYF
-	TRBV7-9	few	TRBJ2-4	TGTGCCAGCAGCACCCGACAGAGTTTAGCCAAAAACATTCAGTACTTC	CASSTRQSLAKNIQYF
TRBD1	TRBV9	few	TRBJ2-1	TGTGCCAGCAGCGTCGAGGACAGGGCCTACAATGAGCAGTTCTTC	CASSVEDRAYNEQFF
-	TRBV7-9	few	TRBJ1-1	TGTGCCAGCAGCTTAGTTCTGGGGGCAGGCACTGAAGCTTTCTTT	CASSLVLGAGTEAFF
-	TRBV3-1	-	TRBJ2-1	TGTGCCAGCAGCCAAGACGACGGAGATCACAATGAGCAGTTCTTC	CASSQDDGDHNEQFF
-	TRBV7-9	-	TRBJ2-5	TGTGCCAGCAGCGGGAGGCTGGACGAAGACCAAGAGACCCAGTACTTC	CASSGRLDEDQETQYF
-	TRBV2	-	TRBJ2-3	TGTGCCAGCAGTGGTGGGGAAGCGCAGTATTTT	CASSGGEAQYF
-	TRBV18	few	TRBJ2-1	TGTGCCAGCTCACCACTCCCTTCCGGACCCCTTGTCTTC	CASSPLPSGPLVF
-	TRBV6-1	few	TRBJ1-3	TGTGCCAGCAGAAGTCCGTGGGGAAACACCATATATTTT	CASRSPWGNTIYF
-	TRBV5-6	-	TRBJ1-2	TGTGCCAGCACCGGGGGGGCAGTTGGGAGTCGTGGCTACACCTTC	CASTGGAVGSRGYTF
-	TRBV20-1	few	TRBJ2-7	TGCAGTGCTAGCTTCCCGGGACACCCGACGTCCTACGAGCAGTACTTC	CSASFPGHPTSYEQYF
TRBD2	TRBV5-1	-	TRBJ2-5	TGCGCCAGCAGCTTAGGGCGTTTTAGCGGGAGAATCCAAGAGACCCAGTACTTC	CASSLGRFSGRIQETQYF
-	TRBV6-2/TRBV6-3	-	TRBJ1-4	TGTGCCAGCAGTACCTCAGGGTACTCCTCAGTTTTT	CASSTSGYSSVF
TRBD1	TRBV2	few	TRBJ2-5	TGTGCCAGCAGTGAACAGGGGGCCCAAGAGACCCAGTACTTC	CASSEQGAQETQYF
TRBD1	TRBV29-1	few	TRBJ2-5	TGCACCGACAGGGAAAGTTGGATTATTGAGACCCAGTACTTC	CTDRESWIIETQYF
-	TRBV27	few	TRBJ2-5	TGTGCCAGCAGTTTATCGATAAATTCCGGGGGGCCCGTGTTCCAAGAGACCCAGTACTTC	CASSLSINSGGPVFQETQYF
TRBD2	TRBV18	few	TRBJ2-7	TGTGCCAGCTCACCCAGACTAGCCTTCCGCTACGAGCAGTACTTC	CASSPRLAFRYEQYF
-	TRBV18	few	TRBJ2-1	TGTGCCAGCTTCCCCCTACCGGGAGTATATCATGAGCAGTTCTTC	CASFPLPGVYHEQFF
-	TRBV12-3/TRBV12-4	-	TRBJ2-4	TGTGCCAGCAGTCAAACAGGGATCCAAAACATTCAGTACTTC	CASSQTGIQNIQYF
-	TRBV28	-	TRBJ2-7	TGTGCCAGCAGCCCACGACTAAAGCGGTACGAGCAGTACTTC	CASSPRLKRYEQYF
-	TRBV25-1	-	TRBJ2-2	TGTGCCAGCAGTGATCTCCGAGGGTTACAGGGCACCGGGGAGCTGTTTTTT	CASSDLRGLQGTGELFF
-	TRBV15	-	TRBJ1-3	TGTGCCACCAGCAGAGGTGGCAACTCTGGAAACACCATATATTTT	CATSRGGNSGNTIYF
-	TRBV24-1	few	TRBJ2-1	TGTGCCACCAGGGAAAAGGGGGACAATGAGCAGTTCTTC	CATREKGDNEQFF
TRBD1	TRBV6-2/TRBV6-3	once	TRBJ2-6	TGTGCCAGCAGCCGCCGGGACAGGGGGAACTCTGGGGCCAACGTCCTGACTTTC	CASSRRDRGNSGANVLTF
-	TRBV12-3/TRBV12-4	few	TRBJ2-2	TGTGCCAGCAGTTCGGACAGACAGAGGGGGCTGTTTTTT	CASSSDRQRGLFF
-	TRBV3-1	few	TRBJ2-5	TGTGCCAGCAGCAGTGACCCCTTACAAAAGACCCAGTACTTC	CASSSDPLQKTQYF